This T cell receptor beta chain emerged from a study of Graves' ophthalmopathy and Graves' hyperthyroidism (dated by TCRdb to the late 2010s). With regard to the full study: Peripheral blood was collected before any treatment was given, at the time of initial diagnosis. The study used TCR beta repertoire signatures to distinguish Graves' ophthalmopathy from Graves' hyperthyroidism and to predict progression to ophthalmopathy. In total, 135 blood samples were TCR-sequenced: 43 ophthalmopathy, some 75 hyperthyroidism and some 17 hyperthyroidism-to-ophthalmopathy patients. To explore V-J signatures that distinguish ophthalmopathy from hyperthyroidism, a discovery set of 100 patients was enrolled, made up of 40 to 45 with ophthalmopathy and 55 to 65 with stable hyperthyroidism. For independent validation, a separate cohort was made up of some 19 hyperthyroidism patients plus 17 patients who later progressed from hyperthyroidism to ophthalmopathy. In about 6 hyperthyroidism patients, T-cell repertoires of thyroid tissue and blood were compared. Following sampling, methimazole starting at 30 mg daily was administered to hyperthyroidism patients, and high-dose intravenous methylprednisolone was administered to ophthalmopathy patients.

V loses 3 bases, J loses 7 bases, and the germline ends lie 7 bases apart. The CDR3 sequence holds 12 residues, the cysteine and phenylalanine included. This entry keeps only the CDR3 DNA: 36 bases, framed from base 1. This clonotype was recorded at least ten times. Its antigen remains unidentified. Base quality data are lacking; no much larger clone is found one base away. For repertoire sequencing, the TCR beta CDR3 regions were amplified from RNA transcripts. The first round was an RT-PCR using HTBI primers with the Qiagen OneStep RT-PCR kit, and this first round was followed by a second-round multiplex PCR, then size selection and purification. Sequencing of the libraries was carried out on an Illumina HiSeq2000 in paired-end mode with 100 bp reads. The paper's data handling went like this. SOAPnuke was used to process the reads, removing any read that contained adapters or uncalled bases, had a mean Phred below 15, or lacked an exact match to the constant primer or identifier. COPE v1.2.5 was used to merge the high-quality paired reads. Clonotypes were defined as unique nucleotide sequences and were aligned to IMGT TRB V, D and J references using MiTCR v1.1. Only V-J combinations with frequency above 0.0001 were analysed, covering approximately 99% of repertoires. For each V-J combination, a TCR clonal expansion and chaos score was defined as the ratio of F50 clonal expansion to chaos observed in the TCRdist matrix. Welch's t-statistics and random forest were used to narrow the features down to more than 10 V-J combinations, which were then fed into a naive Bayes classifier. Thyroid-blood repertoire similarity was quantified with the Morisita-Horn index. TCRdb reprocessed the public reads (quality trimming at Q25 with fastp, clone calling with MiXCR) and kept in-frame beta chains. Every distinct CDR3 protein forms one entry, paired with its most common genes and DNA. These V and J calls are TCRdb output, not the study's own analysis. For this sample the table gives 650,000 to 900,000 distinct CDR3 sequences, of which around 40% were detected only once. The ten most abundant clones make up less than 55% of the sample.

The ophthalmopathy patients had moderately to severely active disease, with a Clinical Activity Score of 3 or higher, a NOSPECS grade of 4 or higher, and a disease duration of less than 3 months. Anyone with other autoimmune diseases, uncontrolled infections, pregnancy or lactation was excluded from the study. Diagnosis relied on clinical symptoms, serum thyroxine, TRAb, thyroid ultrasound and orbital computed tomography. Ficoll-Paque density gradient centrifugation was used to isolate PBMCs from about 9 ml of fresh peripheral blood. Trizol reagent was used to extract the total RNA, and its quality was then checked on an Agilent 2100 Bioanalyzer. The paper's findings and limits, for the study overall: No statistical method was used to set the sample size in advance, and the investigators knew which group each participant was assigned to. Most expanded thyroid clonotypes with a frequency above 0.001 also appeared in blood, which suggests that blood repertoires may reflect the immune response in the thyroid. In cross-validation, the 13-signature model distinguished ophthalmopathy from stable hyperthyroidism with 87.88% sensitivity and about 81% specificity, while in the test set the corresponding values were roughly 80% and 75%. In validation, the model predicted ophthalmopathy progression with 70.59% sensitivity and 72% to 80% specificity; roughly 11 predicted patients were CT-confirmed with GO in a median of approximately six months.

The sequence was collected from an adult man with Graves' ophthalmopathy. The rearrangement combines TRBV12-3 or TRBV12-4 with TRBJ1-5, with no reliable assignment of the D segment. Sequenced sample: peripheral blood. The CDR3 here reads CASSFSEQPQHF. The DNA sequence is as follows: TGTGCCAGCAGTTTCAGCGAACAGCCCCAGCATTTT.